These 24 T cell receptor beta chains share one sample of origin, sequenced in a study of T cells in women clearing cervical HPV infection. Measured with immunoSEQ multiplex PCR; TCRdb has only the in-frame clones, and not every one. This table holds about 31,000 clones. What was sequenced was blood buffy coat. These receptors originate from a woman aged 18 to 75 with a cervical HPV16 infection that either progressed to CIN3+ or cleared (not recorded which).

Worth noting for this clone: The read is 3 residues too short to cover the CDR3 end, so that end is filled in from the germline J gene. The V and J genes are TRBV7-2 and TRBJ2-3, with no clear D. This CDR3 comprises 11 residues. Germline CDR1 is SGHTA and CDR2 is FQGNSA. The CDR3 loop reads CASSLVETQYF. CDR3 bases read: TGTGCCAGCAGCTTAGTAGAGACG.

CDR3 bases read: TGTGCCAGAAGTCCCTCCGGGACAGGCTGCCCCTACAATGAG. Translating it yields CARSPSGTGCPYNE. The full CDR3 protein reads CARSPSGTGCPYNEQFF. The rearrangement links TRBV5-3 to TRBJ2-1; 8 nucleotides line up with TRBD1. Coverage ceases 3 residues before the CDR3 finishes, and the germline J gene fills in the end. TRBV5-3 is noted as an ORF with a role that remains uncertain. This CDR3 contains 17 residues. Trimming took 5 bases from V and 2 from J; bases not matched to a gene: 12.

With respect to this clone: The missing CDR3 end, 3 residues past where the read stops, is filled in from the germline J gene. The V and J genes are TRBV5-1 and TRBJ2-1, with TRBD2 identical over 10 bases. In germline, CDR1 is SGHRS, CDR2 YFSETQ. J lost 3 bases, V lost 1 base, and 4 bases had no gene match. The CDR3 length is 16 residues. The DNA read from the CDR3 is TGCGCCAGCAGCTTGTATGTAGCGGGGGGCTACAATGAG. Its protein product is CASSLYVAGGYNE. The entire CDR3 is CASSLYVAGGYNEQFF.

Concerning this clone: The missing CDR3 end, 3 residues past where the read stops, is filled in from the germline J gene. The chain employs TRBV19 and TRBJ1-2; D ambiguous. Germline V gene sequence: CDR1 LNHDA, CDR2 SQIVND (reference sequence). The CDR3 has 12 amino acids. Trimming shortened V by 6 bases and J by 0 bases, and 5 bases separated the two germline ends. The CDR3 spells CASRYSNYGYTF. Incomplete CDR3 DNA: TGTGCCAGTAGGTATTCTAACTATGGC.

Regarding this clone: The read stops 3 residues short of the end of the CDR3; the missing end is completed from the germline J gene. V is TRBV2 and J is TRBJ2-5; D not resolved. V dropped 5 bases and J dropped 2 bases, with 3 bases sitting between them. This CDR3 contains 11 residues. Germline values: CDR1 SNHLY, CDR2 FYNNEI. The CDR3 sequence: CASSPQETQYF. The part of the CDR3 DNA that was read is TGTGCCAGCAGTCCTCAAGAGACC.

Worth noting for this clone: From the germline J gene comes the end of the CDR3, since the read stops 3 residues before it. The genes are TRBV2 and TRBJ2-3; weak D call: TRBD2 (7 bases). Germline values: CDR1 SNHLY, CDR2 FYNNEI. The length of the CDR3 is 18 residues. V was clipped by 1 base and J by 1 base, with 18 bases between them. The CDR3 protein is CASSEETGGFPGTDTQYF. The sequenced CDR3 bases are TGTGCCAGCAGTGAAGAAACGGGGGGCTTTCCCGGCACAGATACG.

Comments on this clone: From the germline J gene comes the end of the CDR3, since the read stops 3 residues before it. The genes are TRBV5-1 and TRBJ2-2, with 7 bases aligning to TRBD1. Germline assignment: CDR1 SGHRS and CDR2 YFSETQ. The CDR3 covers 15 residues. The sequenced part of the CDR3 DNA is TGCGCCAGCAGCTTCGTAGGGGGCGTCTATGAAAAG. Translation gives CASSFVGGVYEK. The CDR3 reads in full as CASSFVGGVYEKLFF.

Concerning this clone itself: The read ends 3 residues before the CDR3 terminus; that terminus is restored from the germline J gene. The V gene is TRBV12-3 or TRBV12-4, the J gene TRBJ1-2; the D gene is possibly TRBD1 (5 bases). V was shortened by 7 bases and J by 6 bases, with 12 bases between the two germline ends. CDR3 length: 12 amino acids. The sequenced CDR3 bases are TGTGCCAGCAAGGGGCAGATTCATGGC. This gives the protein CASKGQIHG. The full CDR3 protein reads CASKGQIHGYTF.

Note on this clone: The observed sequence ends 3 residues before the CDR3 terminus, with the missing tail filled in from the germline J gene. The rearrangement uses TRBV10-3 and TRBJ2-7, with 8 positions matching TRBD2. V lost 7 bases to trimming and J lost 0 bases; unmatched junction nucleotides: 8. Germline CDR1 reads ENHRY; CDR2 reads SYGVKD. The CDR3 runs 15 residues. The CDR3: CAIMGSGDHSYEQYF. CDR3 DNA (partial): TGTGCCATCATGGGTAGCGGGGATCACTCCTACGAG.

As concerns this clone: The read finishes 3 residues shy of the CDR3 end, and the germline J gene is used to complete it. The rearrangement joins TRBV5-1 to TRBJ2-1; 7 nucleotides match TRBD1. J was trimmed by 5 bases and V by 4 bases; bases with no gene match: 15. Germline V gene lookup returns CDR1 SGHRS and CDR2 YFSETQ. This CDR3 has 17 amino acids. The CDR3 spells CASSAVQIYRGHNEQFF. The covered CDR3 bases are TGCGCCAGCAGCGCTGTCCAGATTTACAGGGGTCACAATGAG.

Concerning this clone itself: The read gets to within 3 residues of the CDR3 end, and the germline J gene fills in the rest. This chain uses TRBV7-9 with TRBJ2-4; TRBD1 agrees at 7 bases. Germline V gene lookup returns CDR1 SEHNR and CDR2 FQNEAQ (reference sequence). The CDR3 is 15 amino acids. Partial CDR3 DNA: TGTGCCAGCAGCCCCTCGACCGGGACAGCGTATGGT. This encodes CASSPSTGTAYG. The CDR3 in full is CASSPSTGTAYGQYF.

As for this clone: The read terminates 3 residues ahead of where the CDR3 ends, so the germline J gene completes it. The chain carries TRBV20-1 and TRBJ2-5; TRBD2 aligns across 7 bases. Germline-derived CDR1 and CDR2 are DFQATT and SNEGSKA (reference sequence). J was trimmed by 2 bases and V by 7 bases; bases with no gene match: 19. The CDR3 is 17 amino acids. CDR3: CSVRVRGGRADQETQYF. The covered CDR3 bases are TGCAGTGTTAGGGTCCGGGGTGGGAGGGCGGATCAAGAGACC.

In the case of this clone: Germline is not matched at one junction end, which may reflect a read error. The CDR3 sequence: CASSQEGVNQPQHF. CDR3 bases read: TGCGCCAGCAGCCAAGAGGGCGTCAATCAGCCC. V is TRBV4-2 and J is TRBJ1-5, with D uncertain. The read finishes 3 residues shy of the CDR3 end, and the germline J gene is used to complete it. Germline V gene sequence: CDR1 LGHNA, CDR2 YNFKEQ. CDR3 length: 14 amino acids.

On this clone itself: The read ends 3 residues shy of where the CDR3 ends; the end is completed using the germline J gene. V usage is TRBV7-9 and J usage is TRBJ2-1; the match to TRBD1 covers 9 bases. The CDR3 is 15 amino acids. Per the germline V gene, CDR1 is SEHNR and CDR2 is FQNEAQ (reference sequence). J gave up 8 bases and V 5 bases, and 10 bases lay outside the gene matches. The CDR3 bases that were read are TGTGCCAGCAGCCCGGACAGGGGTGGTGTCGATGAG. Protein: CASSPDRGGVDE. The full CDR3 is CASSPDRGGVDEQFF. The full variable domain, rest sourced from reference TRBV7-9 and TRBJ2-1, is DTGVSQNPRHKITKRGQNVTFRCDPISEHNRLYWYRQTLGQGPEFLTYFQNEAQLEKSRLLSDRFSAERPKGSFSTLEIQRTEQGDSAMYLCASSPDRGGVDEQFFGPGTRLTVL.

As concerns this clone: The read stops 3 residues short of the end of the CDR3; the missing end is completed from the germline J gene. The chain combines TRBV6-2 or TRBV6-3 with TRBJ1-2; D possibly corresponds to TRBD1 (5 bases). Germline-derived CDR1 and CDR2 are MNHEY and SVGEGT. The CDR3 is made up of 13 amino acids. This CDR3 is CASRPAGGGDYTF. The CDR3 DNA, read in part, is TGTGCCAGTCGCCCAGCGGGGGGTGGGGAC.

The CDR3 DNA, read in part, is TGTGCCTGGAAGGTAGCGGGAGCAGCTAATGAAAAA. It specifies CAWKVAGAANEK. The full CDR3 protein reads CAWKVAGAANEKLFF. The chain carries TRBV30 and TRBJ1-4; no clear D. Read coverage stops 3 residues before the CDR3 terminus; the germline J gene supplies the remainder. Per germline, CDR1 GTSNPN and CDR2 SVGIG (reference sequence). The V end lost 4 bases, the J end lost 3 bases, and 15 bases lay between the germline ends. The CDR3 has 15 residues.

With respect to this clone: The DNA ends 3 residues before the CDR3 does, and the rest of the CDR3 is filled in from the germline J gene. Distinct nucleotide sequences in the sample also encode this CDR3. This chain connects TRBV19 to TRBJ1-3; D might be TRBD1 (5 bases). The CDR3 has 13 amino acids. Germline lookup yields CDR1 LNHDA and CDR2 SQIVND (reference sequence). V gave up 6 bases and J gave up 1 base, with 7 bases separating them. This CDR3 is CASSRQSGNTIYF. The CDR3 DNA, read in part, is TGTGCCAGTAGCCGACAGTCTGGAAACACC.

Details on this clone: Read data end 3 residues before the CDR3 end; the end is taken from the germline J gene. V gene TRBV7-3 combines with J gene TRBJ1-2, with D possibly being TRBD1 (5 bases). The germline CDR1 and CDR2 sequences are SGHTA and FQGTGA. CDR3 length: 14 amino acids. This CDR3 reads CASSLNGGADTYTF. Partial CDR3 DNA: TGTGCCAGCAGCTTAAATGGTGGGGCGGATACC.

Notes on this clone: The read halts 3 residues ahead of the CDR3 end, with the missing end drawn from the germline J gene. The chain links TRBV7-9 to TRBJ2-5; 7 bases agree with TRBD2. CDR1 is SEHNR and CDR2 is FQNEAQ in the germline V gene (reference sequence). There are 15 residues in the CDR3. The CDR3 sequence is CASSFGTGGADTQYF. Incomplete CDR3 DNA: TGTGCCAGCAGCTTCGGGACGGGGGGAGCAGATACC.

To note about this clone: The CDR3 goes on 3 residues after the read ends, and that part is filled in from the germline J gene. The J gene is TRBJ2-7, the V gene TRBV30, with 12 bases lining up with TRBD2. The CDR3 contains 13 residues. V shed 5 bases and J 5 bases; nucleotides not matched to a gene: 4. Germline V lookup: CDR1 GTSNPN, CDR2 SVGIG (reference sequence). The CDR3 loop is CAWDRLAGDEQYF. The covered CDR3 bases are TGTGCCTGGGATAGACTAGCGGGAGACGAG.

The part of the CDR3 DNA that was read is TGCGCCAGCAGCTTGTCCCCGGGACAGGGCTCCGAG. This encodes CASSLSPGQGSE. The entire CDR3 sequence reads CASSLSPGQGSEQYF. The gene calls are TRBV5-1 and TRBJ2-7, with 9 bases aligning to TRBD1. Sequencing ends 3 residues short of the CDR3 end; the germline J gene provides the rest. Looked up from germline, CDR1 is SGHRS and CDR2 is YFSETQ. V dropped 1 base and J dropped 6; count of bases not matched to a gene: 8. The CDR3 has 15 amino acids.

Concerning this clone itself: With the read ending 3 residues before the CDR3 end, the germline J gene is used to fill in that end. The V call is TRBV6-1, the J call TRBJ2-6; possible D gene TRBD1, 5 bases. Germline V gene sequence: CDR1 MNHNS, CDR2 SASEGT. Trimming took off 4 bases at V and 4 bases at J, with 14 bases between the two ends. The CDR3 spans 16 residues. CDR3 loop: CASSGQPPGGANVLTF. CDR3 DNA (partial): TGTGCCAGCAGTGGACAGCCCCCTGGAGGGGCCAACGTC.

This clone shows up as medium-sized (0.01 to 0.1%) by frequency. The read ends 3 residues before the CDR3 terminus; that terminus is restored from the germline J gene. This chain uses TRBV7-9 with TRBJ1-1; D may be TRBD1 (6 bases). The CDR3 length is 15 residues. Looked up from germline, CDR1 is SEHNR and CDR2 is FQNEAQ (reference sequence). Trimming took off 5 bases at V and 3 bases at J, with 16 bases between the two ends. The CDR3 DNA, read in part, is TGTGCCAGCAGCCCGAAGGGGGGGTGGGACACTGAA. It yields the protein CASSPKGGWDTE. The entire CDR3 protein is CASSPKGGWDTEAFF.

A note on this clone: The sequenced fragment ends 3 residues before the CDR3 boundary, so the rest is inferred from the germline J gene. V and J are TRBV6-2 or TRBV6-3 and TRBJ2-2, with a weak D call TRBD1 (5 bases). The CDR3 is 17 amino acids. Germline CDR1 and CDR2: MNHEY and SVGEGT. CDR3 DNA (partial): TGTGCCAGCCGCCGGACGGGTACACAGTATGGGGCCAACGTG. Protein product: CASRRTGTQYGANV. The whole CDR3 sequence reads CASRRTGTQYGANVLFF.